The sequence of this T cell receptor (beta chain) was determined in a study of shared clonotypes between healthy human individuals. CDR1 and CDR2 (germline): SGHKS, YYEKEE (reference sequence). The V gene lost 0 bases and the J gene lost 1 base, with 8 bases spanning the gap. This CDR3 comprises 14 residues. Profiled with immunoSEQ multiplex PCR; TCRdb holds only in-frame clones, not every one. The profile covers over a million clones, with approximately 68% appearing a single time and approximately 1.5% taken by the ten largest. The table lists this clone with a few counts. The clonotype was recovered from a man aged 18-30 years in good health. The chain uses TRBV5-5 and TRBJ2-7; no firm D call. The sequencing input was memory CD4+ T cells sorted from blood. Subset of the sample: CD45RA-negative fraction. The CDR3 loop is CASSLGRASYEQYF. Written as DNA, the CDR3 is TGTGCCAGCAGCTTGGGTAGAGCTTCCTACGAGCAGTACTTC.